These 13 T cell receptor beta chains came from one sample sequenced in a study of T cells after yellow fever vaccination. TCRdb processed the 5' RACE reads anew with MiXCR; each CDR3 protein has one entry. The sample shows about 320,000 distinct CDR3 sequences, approximately 12% of them seen only once. Here the sequenced sample was CD4+ T cells sorted from PBMCs, taken 15 days after the yellow fever booster vaccination. The receptors come from a man aged 18 to 30 who received the YFV17D yellow fever vaccine.

This clonotype was found a few times. The chain employs TRBV11-2 and TRBJ1-2; no reliable D call. V was pared by 3 bases and J by 1 base, with 15 bases between. The CDR3 runs 16 residues. Germline-derived CDR1 and CDR2 are SGHAT and FQNNGV. The CDR3 nucleotides are TGTGCCAGCAGCTTGGGCGCGCGAGGGTTTAACTATGGCTACACCTTC. It yields the protein CASSLGARGFNYGYTF.

V gene TRBV11-1 combines with J gene TRBJ1-4, with unresolved D. Trimming cost V 5 bases and J 3 bases, with 13 bases left between them. Germline loops: CDR1 SGHAT, CDR2 FQDESV (reference sequence). This CDR3 contains 15 residues. CDR3 sequence (DNA): TGTGCCAGCAGCGACCGGTCAGGTCCTAATGAAAAACTGTTTTTT. It is translated as CASSDRSGPNEKLFF.

This clonotype was counted a few times. This chain uses TRBV7-2 with TRBJ1-4; D not resolved. The germline CDR1 and CDR2 sequences are SGHTA and FQGNSA. V dropped 4 bases and J dropped 10 bases, with 16 bases sitting between them. The CDR3 covers 14 residues. CDR3 DNA: TGTGCCAGCAGCTCCGCCGTCAGCGGTAGAAAACTGTTTTTT. Amino acids: CASSSAVSGRKLFF.

The chain carries TRBV5-6 and TRBJ2-7, with D maybe TRBD2 (5 bases). Trimming stripped 0 bases from V and 3 bases from J, with 10 bases between. The CDR3 sequence is 14 residues long. CDR1 is SGHDT and CDR2 is YYEEEE in the germline V gene. CDR3 nucleotides: TGTGCCAGCAGCTTGGGTTTCGGGATCTACGAGCAGTACGTC. Translating it yields CASSLGFGIYEQYV.

V gene TRBV6-2 or TRBV6-3 combines with J gene TRBJ1-3; TRBD1 might be the D (6 bases). V lost 4 bases, J lost 0 bases, and 7 bases lay in between. Germline V gene sequence: CDR1 MNHEY, CDR2 SVGEGT. The CDR3 is 14 residues long. The CDR3 loop is CASSWDNSGNTIYF. CDR3 coding DNA: TGTGCCAGCAGTTGGGACAACTCTGGAAACACCATATATTTT.

This clonotype was detected a few times. The chain employs TRBV3-1 and TRBJ2-7; D is tentatively TRBD1 or TRBD2 (5 bases each). This CDR3 is built from 12 residues. The germline V and J ends were trimmed by 6 bases and 5 bases, with 11 bases remaining between them. Germline V lookup: CDR1 LGHDT, CDR2 YNNKEL (reference sequence). The CDR3 protein is CASRSRGHEQYF. CDR3 DNA sequence: TGTGCCAGCAGGTCGAGGGGCCACGAGCAGTACTTC.

This clonotype has just a few counts. This chain joins TRBV30 and TRBJ1-2; D unclear. This CDR3 contains 13 residues. Trimming took 4 bases from V and 8 from J, leaving 17 bases between them. From germline, CDR1 is GTSNPN and CDR2 SVGIG (reference sequence). The CDR3 region is CAWTLGWDGGYTF. The CDR3 DNA sequence: TGTGCCTGGACCCTTGGATGGGATGGAGGCTACACCTTC.

This clonotype has more than one count but fewer than ten. This chain links TRBV7-2 with TRBJ2-1; D call uncertain. Germline values: CDR1 SGHTA, CDR2 FQGNSA. V gave up 1 base and J gave up 8 bases, with 15 bases separating them. This CDR3 comprises 15 residues. For the CDR3, the DNA is TGTGCCAGCAGCTTAGTTTTCACGGTCGGAGATGAGCAGTTCTTC. Translated, it gives CASSLVFTVGDEQFF.

This clonotype was counted many times. The chain employs TRBV6-1 and TRBJ1-6; D is ambiguous. Trimming shortened V by 0 bases and J by 9 bases, and 9 bases separated the two germline ends. The CDR3 has 14 residues. Germline V CDR1 and CDR2: MNHNS, SASEGT. DNA for the CDR3: TGTGCCAGCAGTGAAGCAGGGATAGGTTCACCCCTCCACTTT. This sequence encodes CASSEAGIGSPLHF.

This clonotype turned up a few times. The chain joins TRBV9 to TRBJ1-1; TRBD1 might be the D (6 bases). The CDR3 is made up of 14 amino acids. V shed 1 base and J shed 1 base, with 8 bases lying between them. Germline V gives CDR1 SGDLS, CDR2 YYNGEE. The CDR3 sequence: CASSVTGQNTEAFF. The DNA for the CDR3 is TGTGCCAGCAGCGTAACGGGACAGAACACTGAAGCTTTCTTT.

There are a few counts of this clonotype. This sequence joins TRBV25-1 and TRBJ1-2; no reliable D call. There are 12 residues in the CDR3. CDR1 and CDR2 (germline): MGHDK, SYGVNS. V lost 4 bases, J lost 8 bases, and 11 bases lay in between. In DNA form, the CDR3 reads TGTGCCAGCAGTGGGGGAATGCGGGGCTACACCTTC. It translates to CASSGGMRGYTF.

The J gene is TRBJ2-3, the V gene TRBV30, with unresolved D. The CDR3 sequence is 11 residues long. The germline gives CDR1 GTSNPN, CDR2 SVGIG (reference sequence). V was shortened by 1 base and J by 4 bases, with 3 bases between the two germline ends. The CDR3 sequence: CAWSGSDTQYF. The DNA of the CDR3 is TGTGCCTGGAGTGGGTCAGATACGCAGTATTTT.

This clonotype was detected a few times. V gene TRBV29-1 combines with J gene TRBJ1-4; D gene ambiguous. The V gene lost 5 bases and the J gene lost 0 bases, with 1 base spanning the gap. Germline CDR1 is SQVTM and CDR2 is ANQGSEA. This CDR3 contains 11 residues. CDR3 region: CSVTTNEKLFF. The CDR3 DNA reads as TGCAGCGTTACAACTAATGAAAAACTGTTTTTT.